This TCR beta chain was profiled in a study of STAT5B mutations in CD4+ large granular lymphocyte leukemia. Study-level results: Compared with healthy controls (2/35), patient top clones favored TRBV06 (8/27). Main leukemic clonotypes were patient-specific, but roughly 25% appeared at low frequency elsewhere.

Germline values: CDR1 LNHDA, CDR2 SQIVND (reference sequence). J was trimmed by 3 bases and V by 6 bases; bases with no gene match: 10. The CDR3 is 16 amino acids. This clone was found a few times. Its antigen remains unidentified. This was a survey-level run. Method: immunoSEQ multiplex PCR; TCRdb's copy keeps in-frame clones and lacks some. The sample contains 30,000 to 40,000 clones, roughly 85% of which appear only once. The specimen was CD4+ T cells from blood buffy coats. The clonotype was recovered from a human donor in good health. The V call is TRBV19, the J call TRBJ1-5, with 8 bases that match TRBD1. The CDR3 protein is CASRTHGTGDNQPQHF. CDR3 nucleotide sequence: TGTGCCAGTAGGACCCATGGGACAGGCGACAATCAGCCCCAGCATTTT.